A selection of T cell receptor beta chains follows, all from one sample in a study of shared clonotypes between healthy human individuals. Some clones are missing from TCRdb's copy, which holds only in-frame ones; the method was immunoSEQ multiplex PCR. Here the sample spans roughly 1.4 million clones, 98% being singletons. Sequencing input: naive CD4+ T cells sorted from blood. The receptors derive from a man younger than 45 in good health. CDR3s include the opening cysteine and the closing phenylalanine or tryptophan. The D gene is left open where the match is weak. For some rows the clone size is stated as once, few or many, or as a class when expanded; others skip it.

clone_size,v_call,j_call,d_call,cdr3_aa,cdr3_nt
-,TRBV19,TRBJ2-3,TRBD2,CASSITTSGRLIDTQYF,TGTGCCAGTAGTATCACGACCAGCGGGAGGCTAATAGATACGCAGTATTTT
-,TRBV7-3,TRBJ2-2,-,CASSLNLRNSGELFF,TGTGCCAGCAGCTTAAATCTTCGAAACTCTGGGGAGCTGTTTTTT
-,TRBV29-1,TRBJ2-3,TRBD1,CSVETGQSTDTQYF,TGCAGCGTGGAGACAGGGCAAAGCACAGATACGCAGTATTTT
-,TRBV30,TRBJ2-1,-,CAWSVKVIREQFF,TGTGCCTGGAGTGTAAAAGTTATCAGGGAGCAGTTCTTC
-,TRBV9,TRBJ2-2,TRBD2,CASSVELAGGPGNTGELFF,TGTGCCAGCAGCGTAGAACTAGCGGGAGGGCCCGGGAACACCGGGGAGCTGTTTTTT
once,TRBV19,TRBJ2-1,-,CASSVLVSSYNEQFF,TGTGCCAGTAGTGTCCTAGTAAGCTCCTACAATGAGCAGTTCTTC
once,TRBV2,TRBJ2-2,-,CATSAEGDGELFF,TGTGCTACATCGGCAGAAGGGGACGGGGAGCTGTTTTTT
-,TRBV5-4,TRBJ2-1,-,CASSSAQVSNSGNEQFF,TGTGCCAGCAGCTCGGCCCAAGTATCTAATTCGGGGAATGAGCAGTTCTTC
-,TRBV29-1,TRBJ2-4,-,CSVRKGLQLQYF,TGCAGCGTTCGAAAGGGACTTCAACTTCAGTACTTC
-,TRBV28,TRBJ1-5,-,CASSLPGRNSNQPQHF,TGTGCCAGCAGTTTGCCGGGAAGGAATAGCAATCAGCCCCAGCATTTT
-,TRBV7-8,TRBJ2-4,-,CASSLRLGNIQYF,TGTGCCAGCAGCTTACGCCTTGGAAACATTCAGTACTTC
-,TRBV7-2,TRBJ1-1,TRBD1,CASSPDRGDTEAFF,TGTGCCAGCAGCCCAGACAGGGGGGACACTGAAGCTTTCTTT
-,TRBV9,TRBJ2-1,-,CASTPHASYNEQFF,TGTGCCAGCACCCCCCACGCGTCCTACAATGAGCAGTTCTTC
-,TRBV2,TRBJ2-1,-,CASSPLLHNEQFF,TGTGCCAGCAGTCCTCTATTACACAATGAGCAGTTCTTC
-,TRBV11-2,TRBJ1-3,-,CASSSGTVARNTIYF,TGTGCCAGCAGTAGCGGAACAGTAGCCAGAAACACCATATATTTT
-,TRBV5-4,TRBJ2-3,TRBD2,CASSTGTSGSGYTQYF,TGTGCCAGCAGCACGGGGACTAGCGGGAGTGGATATACGCAGTATTTT
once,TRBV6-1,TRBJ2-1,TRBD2,CASSVAGTSNEQFF,TGTGCCAGCAGTGTCGCCGGGACTAGCAATGAGCAGTTCTTC
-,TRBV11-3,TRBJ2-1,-,CASSLGGSGINEQFF,TGTGCCAGCAGCTTAGGGGGGAGCGGTATCAATGAGCAGTTCTTC
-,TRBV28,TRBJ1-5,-,CASKNGGRSNQPQHF,TGTGCCAGCAAAAATGGCGGGAGAAGCAATCAGCCCCAGCATTTT
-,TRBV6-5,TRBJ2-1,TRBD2,CASGYTGTSGRAGQFF,TGTGCCAGCGGTTATACCGGGACTAGCGGGAGGGCCGGGCAGTTCTTC
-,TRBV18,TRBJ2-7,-,CASSPQPGLIYEQYF,TGTGCCAGCTCCCCTCAACCGGGGTTAATATACGAGCAGTACTTC
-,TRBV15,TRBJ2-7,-,CATSEWRLEQYF,TGTGCCACCAGCGAGTGGCGTCTCGAGCAGTACTTC
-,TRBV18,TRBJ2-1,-,CASSPLWSTIGNEQFF,TGTGCCAGCTCACCACTTTGGTCAACCATCGGGAATGAGCAGTTCTTC
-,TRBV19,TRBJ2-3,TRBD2,CASSLGLAGDTDTQYF,TGTGCCAGTAGTTTGGGACTAGCGGGAGACACAGATACGCAGTATTTT
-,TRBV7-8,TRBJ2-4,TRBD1,CASSLYGTGAGVAKNIQYF,TGTGCCAGCAGCCTATATGGGACAGGGGCCGGGGTGGCCAAAAACATTCAGTACTTC